These 24 T cell receptor beta chains came from one sample sequenced in a study of shared clonotypes between healthy human individuals. Using immunoSEQ multiplex PCR, the repertoire was profiled, and TCRdb retains in-frame clones only, with some absent. The table records 660,000 or so clones, about 96% of them present only once. Cells designated naive CD8 were CD45RO-negative and were positively selected for CCR7, with terminally differentiated effector memory CD45RA+ cells excluded. Sample: naive CD8+ T cells sorted from blood. Receptors were obtained from a woman aged 25 to 39 in good health.

The rearrangement links TRBV7-3 to TRBJ2-7; a weak D match, TRBD2 (6 bases). From germline, CDR1 is SGHTA and CDR2 FQGTGA. Trimming shortened V by 3 bases and J by 7 bases, and 13 bases separated the two germline ends. The CDR3 is made up of 13 amino acids. CDR3 sequence: CASSLAPAGEQYF. The CDR3 DNA sequence: TGTGCCAGCAGCTTGGCTCCCGCGGGGGAGCAGTACTTC.

V usage is TRBV19 and J usage is TRBJ2-1; TRBD2 aligns across 12 bases. CDR3 length: 15 residues. Germline-derived CDR1 and CDR2 are LNHDA and SQIVND (reference sequence). V shed 5 bases and J 8 bases; nucleotides not matched to a gene: 7. The CDR3 nucleotides read TGTGCCAGTAGTCGACTAGCGGGAGCCGGGGATGAGCAGTTCTTC. Translated: CASSRLAGAGDEQFF.

V gene TRBV2 combines with J gene TRBJ2-7; tentatively, D is TRBD2 (5 bases). The CDR3 loop spans 15 amino acids. Trimming shortened V by 4 bases and J by 0 bases, and 13 bases separated the two germline ends. Germline values: CDR1 SNHLY, CDR2 FYNNEI. CDR3 protein: CASSVIGKSSYEQYF. CDR3 DNA sequence: TGTGCCAGCAGTGTAATCGGGAAAAGCTCCTACGAGCAGTACTTC.

For the CDR3, the DNA is TGTGCCAGCAGCCCCCCTCGGCTAGCGCAGCCCGATGAGCAGTTCTTC. Its protein product is CASSPPRLAQPDEQFF. This chain links TRBV9 with TRBJ2-1; tentatively, D is TRBD2 (6 bases). In germline, CDR1 is SGDLS, CDR2 YYNGEE. The CDR3 spans 16 residues. V was cut by 4 bases and J by 8 bases, with 22 bases left in between. The complete variable domain, with remaining parts taken from reference TRBV9 and TRBJ2-1, reads DSGVTQTPKHLITATGQRVTLRCSPRSGDLSVYWYQQSLDQGLQFLIQYYNGEERAKGNILERFSAQQFPDLHSELNLSSLELGDSALYFCASSPPRLAQPDEQFFGPGTRLTVL.

This sequence joins TRBV28 and TRBJ2-5; tentatively, D is TRBD1 (6 bases). From germline, CDR1 is MDHEN and CDR2 SYDVKM. The CDR3 extends over 15 amino acids. V was shortened by 5 bases and J by 1 base, with 14 bases between the two germline ends. The CDR3 loop is CASSLTGLTQETQYF. The CDR3 nucleotides read TGTGCCAGCAGTCTTACAGGGTTAACCCAAGAGACCCAGTACTTC.

This rearrangement joins TRBV19 to TRBJ1-2; D remains unclear. The V end lost 7 bases, the J end lost 8 bases, and 14 bases lay between the germline ends. The CDR3 is 12 amino acids. Germline V lookup: CDR1 LNHDA, CDR2 SQIVND (reference sequence). CDR3 residues: CASKSPGVGYTF. The CDR3, as DNA: TGTGCCAGTAAATCGCCCGGCGTGGGCTACACCTTC. The variable domain in full, with the rest retrieved from reference TRBV19 and TRBJ1-2, is DGGITQSPKYLFRKEGQNVTLSCEQNLNHDAMYWYRQDPGQGLRLIYYSQIVNDFQKGDIAEGYSVSREKKESFPLTVTSAQKNPTAFYLCASKSPGVGYTFGSGTRLTVV.

The chain carries TRBV5-6 and TRBJ1-5; D remains ambiguous. Trimming removed 0 bases from V and 7 bases from J, with 5 bases in between. CDR1 and CDR2 (germline): SGHDT, YYEEEE. The length of the CDR3 is 12 residues. The CDR3 loop is CASSLVGQPQHF. CDR3 nucleotides: TGTGCCAGCAGCTTGGTAGGACAGCCCCAGCATTTT.

The chain couples TRBV11-2 to TRBJ2-7; D ambiguous. The CDR3 loop spans 14 amino acids. Germline V lookup: CDR1 SGHAT, CDR2 FQNNGV. V was trimmed by 0 bases and J by 2 bases, leaving 8 bases between them. The CDR3 reads CASSLEMATYEQYF. The CDR3 DNA is TGTGCCAGCAGCTTAGAAATGGCTACCTACGAGCAGTACTTC.

V and J are TRBV19 and TRBJ1-2; D is undetermined. V lost 4 bases and J 7 bases, leaving 10 bases between the germline ends. From germline, CDR1 is LNHDA and CDR2 SQIVND (reference sequence). This CDR3 spans 12 amino acids. For the CDR3, the DNA is TGTGCCAGTAGTAGTGGAGCTGGTGGCTACACCTTC. It is translated as CASSSGAGGYTF.

The chain couples TRBV27 to TRBJ2-2; 8 bases are shared with TRBD2. The V gene end was trimmed by 5 bases and the J gene end by 3 bases; junction bases not matched to a gene: 5. Germline lookup yields CDR1 MNHEY and CDR2 SMNVEV (reference sequence). The CDR3 has 15 residues. CDR3 nucleotide sequence: TGTGCCAGCAGTGAAAGCGGGAGTCACACCGGGGAGCTGTTTTTT. It translates to CASSESGSHTGELFF.

The V and J genes are TRBV12-5 and TRBJ2-1, with unresolved D. The CDR3 totals 13 residues. CDR1 and CDR2 (germline): LGHNT, FRNRAP. The V gene lost 0 bases and the J gene lost 5 bases, with 5 bases spanning the gap. CDR3 region: CASGLVNNNEQFF. Here the CDR3 DNA reads TGTGCTAGTGGTTTGGTTAACAACAATGAGCAGTTCTTC.

This clone was seen only once. This chain uses TRBV19 with TRBJ2-3; 7 bases are shared with TRBD1. J lost 3 bases, V lost 4 bases, and 10 bases had no gene match. CDR1 is LNHDA, CDR2 SQIVND, per germline (reference sequence). The CDR3 is made up of 16 amino acids. CDR3 sequence (DNA): TGTGCCAGTAGTAGCCCGACAGGGTCGGGGACAGATACGCAGTATTTT. Its translation is CASSSPTGSGTDTQYF.

The chain couples TRBV29-1 to TRBJ2-1; D is unclear. Germline CDR1 and CDR2: SQVTM and ANQGSEA. Trimming removed 6 bases at V and 7 bases at J, with 19 bases between. The CDR3 has 14 residues. The CDR3 coding sequence is TGCAGCGTAACCGGGCCACGCCGCCCAAATGAGCAGTTCTTC. Protein product: CSVTGPRRPNEQFF.

J is TRBJ2-1 and V is TRBV6-5; 9 bases line up with TRBD2. Trimming took 5 bases from V and 2 from J; bases not matched to a gene: 4. The CDR3 is 15 amino acids. From germline, CDR1 is MNHEY and CDR2 SVGAGI. This chain's CDR3 is CASSGSGSPYNEQFF. The CDR3 DNA follows: TGTGCCAGCAGTGGTAGCGGGAGCCCCTACAATGAGCAGTTCTTC.

This clone was seen just once. The chain employs TRBV6-5 and TRBJ1-4, with D uncertain. Trimming cost V 5 bases and J 2 bases, with 12 bases left between them. The germline V gene encodes CDR1 MNHEY and CDR2 SVGAGI. The CDR3 runs to 15 residues. CDR3 coding DNA: TGTGCCAGCAGTCCCGACACCTGGACTAATGAAAAACTGTTTTTT. It is translated as CASSPDTWTNEKLFF.

This chain connects TRBV27 to TRBJ1-5; D not certain. V shed 5 bases and J shed 7 bases, with 9 bases lying between them. The CDR3 is 12 residues long. Germline assignment: CDR1 MNHEY and CDR2 SMNVEV (reference sequence). The CDR3 DNA is TGTGCCAGCAGTCTCGCGGGGCAGCCCCAGCATTTT. Its protein product is CASSLAGQPQHF.

CDR3 sequence: CASSGQDGTEKLFF. In DNA form, the CDR3 reads TGCGCCAGCAGCGGACAGGACGGGACCGAAAAACTGTTTTTT. This chain uses TRBV10-1 with TRBJ1-4; the match to TRBD1 covers 7 bases. This CDR3 spans 14 amino acids. CDR1 is WNHNN and CDR2 is SYGVQD in the germline V gene (reference sequence). V shed 6 bases and J 8 bases; nucleotides not matched to a gene: 9.

V is TRBV13 and J is TRBJ2-2; 11 nucleotides line up with TRBD2. Germline CDR1 and CDR2: PRHDT and FYEKMQ (reference sequence). The length of the CDR3 is 16 residues. V was clipped by 0 bases and J by 7 bases; unmatched bases: 4. Here the CDR3 reads CASSLGLAGALGELFF. The DNA of the CDR3 is TGTGCCAGCAGCTTAGGACTAGCGGGAGCTCTCGGGGAGCTGTTTTTT.

J is TRBJ1-3 and V is TRBV4-1, with 9 nucleotides matching TRBD1. The CDR3 runs 16 residues. V trimming: 5 bases; J trimming: 8 bases; junction bases outside the gene matches: 13. Germline V gene lookup returns CDR1 MGHRA and CDR2 YSYEKL. This chain's CDR3 is CASSFDAGTGRDTIYF. CDR3 nucleotides: TGCGCCAGCAGCTTTGACGCCGGGACAGGGAGGGACACCATATATTTT.

This chain uses TRBV18 with TRBJ1-2; the D is unclear. V was clipped by 0 bases and J by 0 bases, with 14 bases between them. CDR3 size: 17 residues. Germline-derived CDR1 and CDR2 are KGHSH and LQKENI. The CDR3 protein is CASSPPSGGPANYGYTF. The CDR3 coding sequence is TGTGCCAGCTCACCACCTTCTGGTGGACCGGCTAACTATGGCTACACCTTC.

The V gene is TRBV19, the J gene TRBJ2-3; unclear D gene. CDR3 length: 14 amino acids. CDR1 is LNHDA, CDR2 SQIVND, per germline (reference sequence). With 3 bases removed from V and 6 bases from J, the gap between germline ends came to 13 bases. The CDR3 DNA reads as TGTGCCAGTAGTATCCTCTATTCCCCGGATACGCAGTATTTT. Protein: CASSILYSPDTQYF. Filled out from reference TRBV19 and TRBJ2-3, the complete variable domain reads DGGITQSPKYLFRKEGQNVTLSCEQNLNHDAMYWYRQDPGQGLRLIYYSQIVNDFQKGDIAEGYSVSREKKESFPLTVTSAQKNPTAFYLCASSILYSPDTQYFGPGTRLTVL.

This clone was observed once. Here the CDR3 DNA reads TGTGCCAGCAGCACCTGGACTAGCGGGAGAGTAAACATTCAGTACTTC. As protein: CASSTWTSGRVNIQYF. The gene calls are TRBV5-4 and TRBJ2-4; 13 nucleotides match TRBD2. The CDR3 covers 16 residues. Unmatched junction bases numbered 7, after V lost 4 bases and J lost 6 bases. Germline V gene sequence: CDR1 SGHNT, CDR2 YYREEE (reference sequence).

In DNA, the CDR3 is TGTGCCAGCAGTGACACCCGAGGCGAGCAGTACTTC. It translates to CASSDTRGEQYF. V and J are TRBV28 and TRBJ2-7; no clear D. CDR3 length: 12 residues. V gave up 5 bases and J gave up 6 bases, with 11 bases separating them. Germline lookup yields CDR1 MDHEN and CDR2 SYDVKM.

The rearrangement links TRBV25-1 to TRBJ2-7; D uncertain. V lost 5 bases and J 4 bases, leaving 24 bases between the germline ends. Germline V gives CDR1 MGHDK, CDR2 SYGVNS. CDR3 size: 17 residues. The CDR3 coding sequence is TGTGCCAGCAGTCCGTACATAGCTACCTTCGACGTTTACGAGCAGTACTTC. Translation gives CASSPYIATFDVYEQYF.